One TCR beta chain is described in this entry. This receptor's antigen is unknown. A junction boundary mismatches the germline segment, possibly from a read error. The data were obtained in a study of CD8 T cells in ankylosing spondylitis (dated by TCRdb to the late 2010s). For the wider study: The study set out to find disease-linked TCR variants by profiling T cell receptor beta repertoires in ankylosing spondylitis patients and healthy donors. In total, the full study cohort was made up of 100 to 140 healthy donors and 25 to 30 ankylosing spondylitis patients. Peripheral blood samples were taken, and synovial fluid was additionally collected from ankylosing spondylitis patients. What the work shows at the level of the full study, not this receptor alone: Some motif variants were previously reported in synovial fluid and blood of reactive arthritis patients, suggesting common disease-initiation mechanisms. In peripheral blood, the disease-linked clones were found at relatively low frequencies and had a CD8+ phenotype. Blood from ankylosing spondylitis patients appeared to be characterized by a TCR beta motif composed of eight highly homologous amino acid variants. The disease-linked clones were reported to be significantly enriched in matched synovial fluid samples from ankylosing spondylitis patients.

Sequencing relied on an Illumina HiSeq 2500. Quantitative 5'-RACE with molecular barcodes was the method used to prepare the TCR beta libraries. The original methods were these. Disease-linked TCR variants were identified with a new computational method built on a probabilistic model of VDJ rearrangement. The raw public data were reprocessed by TCRdb itself: fastp quality trimming at Q25, MiXCR clonotype calling, in-frame beta chains only. All rows with the same CDR3 protein become a single entry with the most common DNA and genes. The V and J calls and clone size are TCRdb's, not the authors'. The sample data list approximately 520,000 distinct CDR3 sequences, and approximately 5% of these were observed just once. The ten largest make up roughly 3.2% of the sample. CDR1 and CDR2 (MNHEY, SMNVEV) derive from the germline V gene (reference sequence). Counted from cysteine to phenylalanine, this CDR3 has 19 amino acids. Only CDR3 DNA remains: 57 bases, in frame from the first base.

Here the chain combines TRBV27 and TRBJ2-6, with the D gene uncertain. Material for sequencing was blood, either unsorted or a sorted T cell fraction (not recorded which). This sequence originates from a male donor with ankylosing spondylitis. At the DNA level, the sequence is TGTGCCAGCAATTTAAGGTGGCAGTTACTATTCTCTGGGGCCAACGTCCTGACTTTC. The resulting protein is CASNLRWQLLFSGANVLTF.